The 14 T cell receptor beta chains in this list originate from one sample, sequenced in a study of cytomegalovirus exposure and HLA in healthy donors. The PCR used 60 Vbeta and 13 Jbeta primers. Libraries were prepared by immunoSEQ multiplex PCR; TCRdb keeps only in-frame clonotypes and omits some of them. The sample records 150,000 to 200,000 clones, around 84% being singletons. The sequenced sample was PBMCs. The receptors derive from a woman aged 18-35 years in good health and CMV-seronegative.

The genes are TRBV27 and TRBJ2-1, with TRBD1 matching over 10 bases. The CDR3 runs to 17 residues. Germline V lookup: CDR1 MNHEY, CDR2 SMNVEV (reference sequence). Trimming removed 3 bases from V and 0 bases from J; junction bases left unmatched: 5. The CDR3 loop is CASSLDRDRGSYNEQFF. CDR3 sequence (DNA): TGTGCCAGCAGTTTGGACAGGGACAGGGGCTCCTACAATGAGCAGTTCTTC.

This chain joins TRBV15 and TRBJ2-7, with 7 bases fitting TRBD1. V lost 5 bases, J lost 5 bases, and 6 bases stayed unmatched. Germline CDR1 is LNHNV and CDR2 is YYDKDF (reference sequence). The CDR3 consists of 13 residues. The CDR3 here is CATSGQVGDEQYF. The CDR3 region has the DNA TGTGCCACCAGCGGACAGGTTGGGGACGAGCAGTACTTC.

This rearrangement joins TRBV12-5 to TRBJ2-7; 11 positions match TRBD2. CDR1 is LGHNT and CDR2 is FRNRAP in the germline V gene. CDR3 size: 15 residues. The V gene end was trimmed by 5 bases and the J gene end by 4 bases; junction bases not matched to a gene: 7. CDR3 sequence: CASGPLAGGQYEQYF. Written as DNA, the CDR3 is TGTGCTAGTGGTCCGTTAGCGGGAGGGCAGTACGAGCAGTACTTC.

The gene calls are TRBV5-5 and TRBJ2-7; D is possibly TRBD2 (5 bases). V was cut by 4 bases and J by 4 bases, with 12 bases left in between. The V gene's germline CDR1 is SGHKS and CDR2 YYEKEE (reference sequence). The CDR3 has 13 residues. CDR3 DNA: TGTGCCAGCAGCCTCCCCCGGGGTTACGAGCAGTACTTC. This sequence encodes CASSLPRGYEQYF.

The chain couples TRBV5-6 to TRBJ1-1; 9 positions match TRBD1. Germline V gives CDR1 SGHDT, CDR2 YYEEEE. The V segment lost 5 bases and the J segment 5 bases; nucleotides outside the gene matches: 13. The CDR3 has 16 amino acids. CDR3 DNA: TGTGCCAGCAGGGGTCGTGGGACAGGGCAGAATACTGAAGCTTTCTTT. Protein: CASRGRGTGQNTEAFF.

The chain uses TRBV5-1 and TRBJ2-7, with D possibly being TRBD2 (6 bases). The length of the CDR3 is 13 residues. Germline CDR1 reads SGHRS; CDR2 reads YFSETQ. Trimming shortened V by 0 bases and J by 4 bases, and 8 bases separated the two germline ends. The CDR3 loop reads CASSLAGEYEQYF. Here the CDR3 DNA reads TGCGCCAGCAGCTTGGCGGGGGAATACGAGCAGTACTTC.

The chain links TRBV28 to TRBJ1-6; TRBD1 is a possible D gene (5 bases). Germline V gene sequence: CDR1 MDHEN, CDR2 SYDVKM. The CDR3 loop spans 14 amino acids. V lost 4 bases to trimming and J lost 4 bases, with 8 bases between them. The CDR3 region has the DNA TGTGCCAGCAGTTCCGGGACTTATAATTCACCCCTCCACTTT. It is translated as CASSSGTYNSPLHF.

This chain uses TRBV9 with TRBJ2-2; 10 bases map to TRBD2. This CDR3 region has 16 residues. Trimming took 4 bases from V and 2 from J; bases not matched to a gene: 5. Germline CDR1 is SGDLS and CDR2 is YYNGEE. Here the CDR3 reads CASSLAGDRNTGELFF. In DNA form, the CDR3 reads TGTGCCAGCAGCCTAGCGGGGGATAGAAACACCGGGGAGCTGTTTTTT.

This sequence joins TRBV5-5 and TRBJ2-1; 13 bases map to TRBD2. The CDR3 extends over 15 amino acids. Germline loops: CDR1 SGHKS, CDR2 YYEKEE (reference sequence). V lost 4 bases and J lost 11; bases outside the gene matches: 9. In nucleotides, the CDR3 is TGTGCCAGCAGCATACAAGGGACTAGCGGGAATCAGCAGTTCTTC. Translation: CASSIQGTSGNQQFF.

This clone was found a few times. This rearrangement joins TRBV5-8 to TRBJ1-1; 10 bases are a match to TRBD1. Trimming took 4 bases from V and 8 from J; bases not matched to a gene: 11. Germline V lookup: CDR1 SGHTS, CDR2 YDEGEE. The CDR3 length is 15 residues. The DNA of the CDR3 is TGTGCCAGCAGCCAAGTCCCGACAGGGGGCGCCGAAGCTTTCTTT. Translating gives CASSQVPTGGAEAFF.

The CDR3 sequence is CASSPDYNQETQYF. The CDR3, as DNA: TGTGCCAGCAGCCCAGACTACAACCAAGAGACCCAGTACTTC. The chain recombines TRBV6-5 with TRBJ2-5; D might be TRBD2 (5 bases). CDR3 length equals 14 residues. The ends were cut back, 6 bases at V and 0 bases at J, with 11 bases in the middle. Germline V lookup: CDR1 MNHEY, CDR2 SVGAGI.

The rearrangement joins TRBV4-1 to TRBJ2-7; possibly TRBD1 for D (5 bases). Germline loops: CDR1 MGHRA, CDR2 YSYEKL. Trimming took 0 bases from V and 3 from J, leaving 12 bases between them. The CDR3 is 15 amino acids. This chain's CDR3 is CASSQEGRGFYEQYF. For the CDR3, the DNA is TGCGCCAGCAGCCAAGAGGGTAGGGGATTCTACGAGCAGTACTTC.

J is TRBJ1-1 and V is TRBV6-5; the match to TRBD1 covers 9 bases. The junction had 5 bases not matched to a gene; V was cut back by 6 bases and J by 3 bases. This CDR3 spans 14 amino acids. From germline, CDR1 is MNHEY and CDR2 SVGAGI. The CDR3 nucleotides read TGTGCCAGCAGCCAACAGGGGGCCTACACTGAAGCTTTCTTT. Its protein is CASSQQGAYTEAFF.

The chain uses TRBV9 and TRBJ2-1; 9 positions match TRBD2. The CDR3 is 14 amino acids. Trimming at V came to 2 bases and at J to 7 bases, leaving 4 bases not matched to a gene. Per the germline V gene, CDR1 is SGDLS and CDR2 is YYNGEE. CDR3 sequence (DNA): TGTGCCAGCAGCGTCATAGCGGGAGAGAATGAGCAGTTCTTC. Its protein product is CASSVIAGENEQFF.